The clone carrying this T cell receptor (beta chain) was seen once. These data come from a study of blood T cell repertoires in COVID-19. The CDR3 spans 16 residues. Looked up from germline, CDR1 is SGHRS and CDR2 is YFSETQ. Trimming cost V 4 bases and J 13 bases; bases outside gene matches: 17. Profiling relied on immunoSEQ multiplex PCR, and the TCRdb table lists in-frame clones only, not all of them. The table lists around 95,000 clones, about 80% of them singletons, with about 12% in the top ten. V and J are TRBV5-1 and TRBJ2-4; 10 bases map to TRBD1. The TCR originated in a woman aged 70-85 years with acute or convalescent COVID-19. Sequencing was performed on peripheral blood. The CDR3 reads CASSGPGQGIPSPQYF. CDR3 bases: TGCGCCAGCAGCGGCCCGGGACAGGGGATCCCTTCTCCACAGTACTTC.